The present T cell receptor (beta chain) was sequenced within a study of T-cell reconstitution after alpha-beta-depleted transplantation in children. Study findings and constraints: One year post-transplant, T-cell counts and diversity were largely derived from T cells produced anew.

Concerning this clonotype: Its specificity is not known.

This CDR3 spans 18 amino acids. Germline assignment: CDR1 SGHAT and CDR2 FQNNGV. Germline trimming cut 5 bases from V and 0 bases from J; bases unmatched to any gene: 11. Unique molecular identifiers were built into the TCRbeta library. TCRdb re-derived calls from the PCR reads in MiXCR, one entry per CDR3 protein. The table shows almost 600,000 distinct CDR3 sequences, with 27% occurring only once. The sequencing used PBMCs, collected before TCRalphabeta/CD19-depleted stem cell transplant. This clonotype was obtained from a boy under two years old with Wiskott-Aldrich syndrome, due to receive a stem cell transplant. The rearrangement joins TRBV11-2 to TRBJ2-4, with TRBD2 identical over 9 bases. The CDR3 sequence is CASSQRAGGPLAKNIQYF. The CDR3 nucleotides read TGTGCCAGCAGCCAAAGAGCGGGAGGACCTCTAGCCAAAAACATTCAGTACTTC.